The table lists the clone carrying this T cell receptor (beta chain) with a few counts. The target antigen is unknown. The data belong to a study of chemoradiotherapy in HPV16-positive cancers. Repertoires were generated with immunoSEQ multiplex PCR, while TCRdb's copy carries only in-frame clones and drops some. The data contain 3,500 to 4,500 clones, roughly two thirds of them singletons. Findings of the study overall: In HPV16-positive patients, HPV-responsive T-cell expansion tracked better recurrence-free survival. Non-HPV-specific T cells did not expand in tumors during treatment, whereas candidate HPV-specific clones and E7-related motifs did.

Sample: tumor tissue, taken from a patient who underwent chemoradiotherapy. This clonotype was obtained from a human donor with HPV-associated anogenital cancer.

CDR3 protein: CASSPGTPPGYTF. For the CDR3, the DNA is TGTGCCAGCAGCCCCGGTACCCCGCCAGGCTACACCTTC. V is TRBV28 and J is TRBJ1-2, with D unresolved. The CDR3 is 13 amino acids. V dropped 6 bases and J dropped 8 bases, with 16 bases sitting between them. CDR1 is MDHEN and CDR2 is SYDVKM in the germline V gene.